This is a list of T cell receptor beta chains from one sample in a study of blood T cell repertoires in COVID-19. Produced via immunoSEQ multiplex PCR; TCRdb's table is partial and in-frame only. Altogether more than 250,000 clones are present, roughly 83% being singletons, with the ten largest covering about 1.6%. Sequencing was done on a sample of peripheral blood. The receptors were gathered from a woman in her forties or fifties with acute or convalescent COVID-19. The CDR3 runs from the conserved cysteine through the conserved F or W. Fields, in order: V gene, clone size, J gene, CDR3 protein. Size tells how often a clone was seen (once, few, many) or the class of an expanded clone, and some rows leave it out.

TRBV6-5,-,TRBJ2-1,CASSPRVLSYNEQFF
TRBV28,-,TRBJ1-2,CASSPLLRGNYGYTF
TRBV6-6,few,TRBJ1-2,CASSGGQGFGGYTF
TRBV28,-,TRBJ2-5,CASSLTGVSGQETQYF
TRBV7-8,-,TRBJ2-6,CASSLIGALLMGANVLTF
TRBV20-1,-,TRBJ1-3,CSARVLNTIYF
TRBV7-3,-,TRBJ2-3,CASSLFLGQADTQYF
TRBV9,-,TRBJ1-5,CASSEQGSNQPQHF
TRBV5-6,-,TRBJ1-2,CASSFQTGTYYGYTF
TRBV6-5,-,TRBJ1-5,CASSYAQYSNQPQHF
TRBV28,few,TRBJ1-1,CASSVRAGGRRAFF
TRBV28,-,TRBJ1-1,CASSLPAEAFF
TRBV11-2,-,TRBJ2-7,CASSISGTSGGAIYEQYF
TRBV6-2/TRBV6-3,-,TRBJ2-5,CASSPGRGHAQETQYF
TRBV6-5,-,TRBJ1-6,CASRRQYNSTPLHF
TRBV6-4,-,TRBJ2-1,CSGTGFSYNEQFF
TRBV5-5,-,TRBJ2-7,CASSRTPGHRYEQYF
TRBV5-6,-,TRBJ1-3,CASSFGLLSGNTIYF
TRBV30,once,TRBJ1-2,CAWKSYGSGQHLYGYTF
TRBV24-1,-,TRBJ1-5,CATSDFRDGRTQPQHF
TRBV18,-,TRBJ2-1,CASSSNRVLNEQFF
TRBV5-1,-,TRBJ2-1,CASSLVGQGAENEQFF
TRBV29-1,-,TRBJ2-3,CSFSLNTQYF
TRBV15,-,TRBJ2-1,CATSDRGPSYNEQFF
TRBV5-1,few,TRBJ2-1,CASSLVPEYNEQFF
TRBV27,-,TRBJ1-2,CASSLSTGQIYGYTF
TRBV3-1/TRBV3-2,-,TRBJ2-7,CASSQGGGLSYEQYF
TRBV24-1,-,TRBJ2-1,CATSDLRTSGFRSYNEQFF
TRBV27,-,TRBJ2-7,CASSPRQGVYEQYF
TRBV19,-,TRBJ2-2,CASSIRVGELFF
TRBV5-1,-,TRBJ2-1,CASSLLALQGFVNEQFF
TRBV7-2,-,TRBJ2-7,CASSFTSGISYEQYF
TRBV30,-,TRBJ1-1,CALDRERIAFF
TRBV19,-,TRBJ2-7,CASSMTGQGAEEQYF
TRBV11-2,-,TRBJ2-7,CASSPRLAVSSYEQYF
TRBV6-2/TRBV6-3,-,TRBJ1-5,CASSYRQGNQPQHF
TRBV11-2,once,TRBJ1-2,CASSFSPRDRAGYTF
TRBV18,-,TRBJ2-1,CASSPPKQSSYNEQFF
TRBV5-4,-,TRBJ2-7,CASSFGGLAGAYEQYF
TRBV19,-,TRBJ1-2,CASSIVIGGDYGYTF
TRBV9,few,TRBJ2-1,CASSPRDRGYNEQFF
TRBV5-1,-,TRBJ2-4,CASSSTTGGELAKNIQYF
TRBV19,-,TRBJ1-5,CASSSIAGTRNQPQHF
TRBV19,-,TRBJ1-1,CASSNRGTVEEAFF
TRBV7-6,-,TRBJ2-1,CASSYLDSNEQFF
TRBV24-1,-,TRBJ1-3,CATSDRTAGENTIYF
TRBV9,-,TRBJ1-6,CASSVVGTGRGSPLHF
TRBV7-2,-,TRBJ2-2,CASSASGNTGELFF
TRBV5-3,few,TRBJ1-2,CARRTAGERVYGYTF
TRBV27,-,TRBJ2-2,CASSYGLGSNTGELFF
TRBV24-1,few,TRBJ2-1,CATSTGSLQNEQFF
TRBV5-1,few,TRBJ2-7,CASSYRDRAYEQYF
TRBV7-2,-,TRBJ1-2,CASSLAVGTGDYGYTF